The clone carrying this T cell receptor beta chain came up a few times. Its cognate antigen is unknown. These data belong to a study of T cells after yellow fever vaccination. The overall study: Those fractions that held only low numbers of cells were prepared using the SMART-Seq v4 Ultra Low Input RNA kit.

TCRdb independently ran MiXCR on the 5' RACE reads; one entry per CDR3 protein. The sample yields approximately 510,000 distinct CDR3 sequences, 21% seen once. V was pared by 6 bases and J by 5 bases, with 16 bases between. This CDR3 has 15 residues. Germline V gene sequence: CDR1 SEHNR, CDR2 FQNEAQ (reference sequence). Study-level findings and limits: Reappearance after the booster was observed for most primary-vaccination clones (about 97% CD4, less than 90% CD8). The CD4 compartment and the CD8 compartment contained a small share of clonotypes in common.

This clonotype was sampled from a man aged 18-30 years who received the YFV17D yellow fever vaccine. The V gene is TRBV7-9, the J gene TRBJ2-2; D is perhaps TRBD2 (6 bases). Sequenced material: PBMCs, taken about 20 days after the first yellow fever vaccination. The CDR3 bases are TGTGCCAGCAGGCGTGACGGGGGTGAGACCGGGGAGCTGTTTTTT. It translates to CASRRDGGETGELFF.